The 20 T cell receptor beta chains given below trace back to one sample, sequenced in a study of blood T cells in healthy people across ages. A J-beta primer mix and a sample-barcoded 5' primer were used in a second PCR of roughly 6 to 11 cycles. A single record per CDR3 protein comes from TCRdb applying MiXCR to the 5' RACE reads. The sample yields about 510,000 distinct CDR3 sequences, about 28% seen once. This same sample was also part of a study on T cells of mothers and their children.

Sequencing was carried out using blood. The receptors were sampled from a boy aged 2 to 10 in good health.

The chain joins TRBV10-3 to TRBJ2-2; D might be TRBD2 (5 bases). Trimming cost V 6 bases and J 5 bases, with 10 bases left between them. In germline, CDR1 is ENHRY, CDR2 SYGVKD. The CDR3 runs to 13 residues. The CDR3 here is CAIRARETGELFF. As DNA, the CDR3 is TGTGCCATCAGGGCGAGGGAAACCGGGGAGCTGTTTTTT.

The chain links TRBV6-5 to TRBJ1-4, with D possibly TRBD1 on 5 matching bases. V was shortened by 4 bases and J by 2 bases, with 17 bases between the two germline ends. The CDR3 is 17 residues long. From germline, CDR1 is MNHEY and CDR2 SVGAGI. The CDR3 spells CASSSQLGVKTNEKLFF. As DNA, the CDR3 is TGTGCCAGCAGTTCCCAATTGGGGGTTAAGACTAATGAAAAACTGTTTTTT.

The V and J genes are TRBV14 and TRBJ2-4, with D perhaps matching TRBD2 (6 bases). Germline V gene data show CDR1 as SGHDN and CDR2 as FVKESK. V was shortened by 3 bases and J by 9 bases, with 18 bases between the two germline ends. This CDR3 region has 15 residues. Here the CDR3 reads CASSQNPVEGSIQYF. In DNA form, the CDR3 reads TGTGCCAGCAGCCAGAACCCCGTGGAGGGTAGCATTCAGTACTTC. Drawing the rest from reference TRBV14 and TRBJ2-4, the complete variable domain is EAGVTQFPSHSVIEKGQTVTLRCDPISGHDNLYWYRRVMGKEIKFLLHFVKESKQDESGMPNNRFLAERTGGTYSTLKVQPAELEDSGVYFCASSQNPVEGSIQYFGAGTRLSVL.

In this sample, this clonotype turned up a few times. The chain uses TRBV5-5 and TRBJ1-5, with TRBD1 as a possible D gene (6 bases). The CDR3 is made up of 15 amino acids. V gave up 5 bases and J gave up 3 bases, with 15 bases separating them. Germline V gene lookup returns CDR1 SGHKS and CDR2 YYEKEE (reference sequence). The CDR3 sequence is CASSYGQIFNQPQHF. CDR3 bases: TGTGCCAGCAGTTACGGACAGATTTTCAATCAGCCCCAGCATTTT.

The CDR3: CSAREWRGEFSYEQYF. The CDR3 bases are TGCAGTGCTAGAGAGTGGCGGGGGGAATTTAGCTACGAGCAGTACTTC. V gene TRBV20-1 combines with J gene TRBJ2-7; 8 positions match TRBD2. Germline-derived CDR1 and CDR2 are DFQATT and SNEGSKA (reference sequence). J was trimmed by 3 bases and V by 0 bases; bases with no gene match: 10. The CDR3 covers 16 residues.

CDR3 sequence reads: CASSPGGGGYSGDTEAFF. The CDR3 DNA follows: TGTGCCAGCAGCCCAGGCGGCGGGGGGTATTCTGGGGACACTGAAGCTTTCTTT. V is TRBV12-3 or TRBV12-4 and J is TRBJ1-1, with D possibly being TRBD1 (5 bases). V shed 6 bases and J shed 3 bases, with 26 bases lying between them. The CDR3 runs to 18 residues.

The CDR3 bases are TGTGCCAGCAGCTTAGCGGGCCCCCGCTATGAGCAGTTCTTC. The encoded protein is CASSLAGPRYEQFF. The V gene is TRBV7-9, the J gene TRBJ2-1; no clear D gene. Trimming took off 0 bases at V and 8 bases at J, with 11 bases between the two ends. CDR1 is SEHNR and CDR2 is FQNEAQ in the germline V gene (reference sequence). The CDR3 spans 14 residues.

This chain uses TRBV20-1 with TRBJ2-5; 7 bases are a match to TRBD2. J gave up 0 bases and V 7 bases, and 8 bases lay outside the gene matches. CDR1 is DFQATT, CDR2 SNEGSKA, per germline (reference sequence). This CDR3 comprises 14 residues. The CDR3 protein is CSVNLAANQETQYF. The CDR3 DNA follows: TGCAGTGTGAATCTAGCGGCTAACCAAGAGACCCAGTACTTC.

This clonotype was picked up a small number of times. This CDR3 reads CASSSFGPEAFF. The CDR3, as DNA: TGTGCCAGCAGCTCCTTTGGTCCTGAAGCTTTCTTT. This sequence joins TRBV3-1 and TRBJ1-1; D is undetermined. Trimming removed 5 bases from V and 6 bases from J, with 10 bases in between. Germline V CDR1 and CDR2: LGHDT, YNNKEL (reference sequence). The CDR3 spans 12 residues.

Worth noting for this clonotype: The junction departs from germline at one end; a sequencing error may be responsible. The chain is built from TRBV25-1 and TRBJ2-4; D possibly corresponds to TRBD2 (5 bases). The germline CDR1 and CDR2 sequences are MGHDK and SYGVNS. The CDR3 is 14 residues long. The CDR3 DNA follows: TGTGCCAGCAGTGCTACTCTAGCCCAAAACATTCAGTACTTC. As protein: CASSATLAQNIQYF.

This clonotype has more than one count but fewer than ten. The rearrangement uses TRBV20-1 and TRBJ1-2; no clear D gene. With 1 base removed from V and 0 bases from J, the gap between germline ends came to 9 bases. Germline CDR1 is DFQATT and CDR2 is SNEGSKA (reference sequence). This CDR3 is built from 14 residues. CDR3 protein: CSARGTAANYGYTF. The DNA for the CDR3 is TGCAGTGCTAGAGGGACGGCAGCTAACTATGGCTACACCTTC.

This clonotype was recorded once. The chain recombines TRBV29-1 with TRBJ2-7; D call uncertain. This CDR3 is built from 12 residues. V was cut by 4 bases and J by 2 bases, with 9 bases left in between. Germline CDR1 reads SQVTM; CDR2 reads ANQGSEA. The DNA for the CDR3 is TGCAGCGTTGTAGGTACAGCCTACGAGCAGTACTTC. Translating it yields CSVVGTAYEQYF.

This clonotype showed up just a few times. The rearrangement joins TRBV12-3 or TRBV12-4 to TRBJ1-3, with no clear D. The CDR3 spans 15 residues. V was trimmed by 3 bases and J by 0 bases, leaving 9 bases between them. CDR3 in amino acids: CASSLGASSGNTIYF. For the CDR3, the DNA is TGTGCCAGCAGTTTGGGAGCGAGCTCTGGAAACACCATATATTTT.

This clonotype was picked up a small number of times. This chain joins TRBV6-1 and TRBJ2-2; 7 bases are a match to TRBD1. With V trimmed by 4 bases and J by 1 base, 3 bases remained unmatched. The CDR3 sequence is 15 residues long. In germline, CDR1 is MNHNS, CDR2 SASEGT. The DNA for the CDR3 is TGTGCCAGCAGTGGCCGGACAGGGAACACCGGGGAGCTGTTTTTT. Translation gives CASSGRTGNTGELFF.

Points on this clonotype: Compared with germline, one end of the junction differs, possibly owing to a read error. This chain links TRBV27 with TRBJ2-7, with a weak D call TRBD2 (5 bases). Germline V gives CDR1 MNHEY, CDR2 SMNVEV (reference sequence). This CDR3 is built from 14 residues. The CDR3 sequence: CASSSSPSSYAHLF. In nucleotides, the CDR3 is TGTGCCAGCAGTTCGTCCCCCTCTAGCTACGCTCACCTCTTC.

This chain joins TRBV15 and TRBJ1-1; no definite D call. The CDR3 is 13 residues long. V dropped 1 base and J dropped 5 bases, with 8 bases sitting between them. CDR1 and CDR2 (germline): LNHNV, YYDKDF (reference sequence). CDR3 in amino acids: CATSRVGETEAFF. In nucleotides, the CDR3 is TGTGCCACCAGCAGAGTCGGGGAAACTGAAGCTTTCTTT. Looking up the rest from reference TRBV15 and TRBJ1-1 gives the full variable domain: DAMVIQNPRYQVTQFGKPVTLSCSQTLNHNVMYWYQQKSSQAPKLLFHYYDKDFNNEADTPDNFQSRRPNTSFCFLDIRSPGLGDTAMYLCATSRVGETEAFFGQGTRLTVV.

The chain uses TRBV10-3 and TRBJ2-3, with D tentatively TRBD2 (5 bases). The CDR3 runs 13 residues. V was cut by 5 bases and J by 2 bases, with 8 bases left in between. CDR1 and CDR2 (germline): ENHRY, SYGVKD. The CDR3 DNA sequence: TGTGCCATCAGTCGACTATACACAGATACGCAGTATTTT. Translated: CAISRLYTDTQYF.

Concerning this clonotype itself: Its ends do not fully match the called genes, so a read error is possible. The rearrangement uses TRBV19 and TRBJ1-2, with D perhaps matching TRBD1 (5 bases). This CDR3 is 12 amino acids long. Germline loops: CDR1 LNHDA, CDR2 SQIVND (reference sequence). CDR3 sequence reads: CASSIRDYGYTF. CDR3 in DNA: TGTGCCAGTAGTATCAGGGACTACGGCTACACCTTC.

The chain has TRBV10-3 and TRBJ1-2; unclear D gene. The CDR3 consists of 14 residues. V gave up 0 bases and J gave up 4 bases, with 9 bases separating them. Germline lookup yields CDR1 ENHRY and CDR2 SYGVKD. CDR3 residues: CAISESPGVYGYTF. The CDR3 nucleotides are TGTGCCATCAGTGAGTCGCCAGGAGTCTATGGCTACACCTTC.

The rearrangement joins TRBV25-1 to TRBJ1-2; 8 bases are shared with TRBD1. Losses at the gene ends were 1 base for V and 8 bases for J; bases not matched to a gene: 3. Germline V lookup: CDR1 MGHDK, CDR2 SYGVNS. The CDR3 contains 13 residues. The chain's CDR3 is CASSEFTGGGYTF. The CDR3 nucleotides read TGTGCCAGCAGTGAATTCACAGGGGGAGGCTACACCTTC.